A single sample gave rise to the 29 T cell receptor beta chains below, sequenced in a study of monozygotic twins with inflammatory bowel disease. TCRdb reanalyzed the 5' RACE reads, giving one entry per CDR3 protein sequence and no DNA. This sample contains approximately 420,000 distinct CDR3 sequences. Sequencing was done on a sample of blood. The source is a human donor with ulcerative colitis or Crohn's disease, or a healthy co-twin of an affected twin (not recorded which).

This chain uses TRBV19 with TRBJ2-5; the TCRdb call, TRBD2, lacks DNA for checking. Germline assignment: CDR1 LNHDA and CDR2 SQIVND (reference sequence). The CDR3 covers 15 residues. The chain's CDR3 is CASSSSGLAQETQYF.

V usage is TRBV10-2 and J usage is TRBJ2-5; the TCRdb call, TRBD2, lacks DNA for checking. The CDR3 sequence is 14 residues long. The germline CDR1 and CDR2 sequences are WSHSY and SAAADI. This CDR3 is CASSGPSLEETQYF.

CDR3 protein: CASSDSGGAEEQFF. The gene calls are TRBV2 and TRBJ2-1; with no DNA, the TCRdb D assignment of TRBD1 cannot be verified. This CDR3 region has 14 residues. Germline-derived CDR1 and CDR2 are SNHLY and FYNNEI.

This rearrangement joins TRBV28 to TRBJ2-5; TCRdb reports TRBD2, a call that lacks DNA to check it against. The CDR3 is 15 residues long. Germline lookup yields CDR1 MDHEN and CDR2 SYDVKM. CDR3: CASSKMTSGGETQYF.

The genes are TRBV20-1 and TRBJ2-5; TCRdb's D call, TRBD1, is unchecked because there is no DNA. Per the germline V gene, CDR1 is DFQATT and CDR2 is SNEGSKA (reference sequence). The CDR3 is 13 amino acids. The CDR3 is CSATPGGKETQYF.

The chain couples TRBV19 to TRBJ2-2; TCRdb designates TRBD2, a call that cannot be tested without DNA. This CDR3 is built from 13 residues. In germline, CDR1 is LNHDA, CDR2 SQIVND (reference sequence). CDR3: CASLWRDTGELFF.

The chain links TRBV5-4 to TRBJ2-1; TCRdb designates TRBD2, a call that cannot be tested without DNA. This CDR3 is built from 15 residues. Germline values: CDR1 SGHNT, CDR2 YYREEE (reference sequence). This CDR3 reads CASTQRLAGGNEQFF.

V is TRBV7-6 and J is TRBJ2-2; TCRdb returns TRBD1, unconfirmable since there is no DNA. Germline CDR1 SGHVS, CDR2 FNYEAQ. CDR3 length: 15 residues. CDR3 loop: CAVKGQGAITGELFF.

This chain joins TRBV13 and TRBJ2-3. There are 13 residues in the CDR3. The germline V gene has CDR1 PRHDT and CDR2 FYEKMQ (reference sequence). The CDR3 loop reads CASSYKGTDTQYF.

This chain joins TRBV5-1 and TRBJ2-7; TCRdb names TRBD2, which stays unverified in the absence of DNA. The CDR3 consists of 19 residues. Per germline, CDR1 SGHRS and CDR2 YFSETQ. CDR3: CASSPGTSGIFRSSYEQYF.

The rearrangement joins TRBV20-1 to TRBJ2-7; TCRdb's D call of TRBD2 is untestable without DNA. This CDR3 contains 14 residues. The germline gives CDR1 DFQATT, CDR2 SNEGSKA (reference sequence). This CDR3 is CSAPGGGSGYEQYF.

The CDR3 is CSAQGQGNSPLHF. V and J are TRBV20-1 and TRBJ1-6; TCRdb's D call of TRBD1 is untestable without DNA. In germline, CDR1 is DFQATT, CDR2 SNEGSKA (reference sequence). The CDR3 loop spans 13 amino acids.

The rearrangement links TRBV7-9 to TRBJ1-5. CDR1 and CDR2 from the germline V gene are SEHNR and FQNEAQ (reference sequence). This CDR3 is 12 amino acids long. This CDR3 reads CASSLDDQPQHF.

This chain links TRBV11-2 with TRBJ1-2. The CDR3 runs to 13 residues. Germline V CDR1 and CDR2: SGHAT, FQNNGV. Here the CDR3 reads CASSLGTADRLTF.

The chain has TRBV4-3 and TRBJ2-1; as DNA is missing, the TRBD2 call by TCRdb cannot be tested. Germline lookup yields CDR1 LGHNA and CDR2 YSLEER. The length of the CDR3 is 16 residues. CDR3 region: CASSQPSGTSYNEQFF.

The chain employs TRBV5-1 and TRBJ2-2; TCRdb's D call, TRBD1, is unchecked because there is no DNA. CDR1 SGHRS and CDR2 YFSETQ come from the germline V gene. The length of the CDR3 is 16 residues. This CDR3 is CASSSYRDRNTGELFF.

The V and J genes are TRBV29-1 and TRBJ1-1; as DNA is missing, the TRBD1 call by TCRdb cannot be tested. There are 12 residues in the CDR3. Per the germline V gene, CDR1 is SQVTM and CDR2 is ANQGSEA. The CDR3: CSVDSGGTEAFF.

This rearrangement joins TRBV20-1 to TRBJ2-3; TCRdb selects TRBD2, and the lack of DNA leaves this call unchecked. Germline V CDR1 and CDR2: DFQATT, SNEGSKA (reference sequence). The CDR3 sequence is 16 residues long. This CDR3 reads CSASFPDQRVTDTQYF.

The chain uses TRBV13 and TRBJ1-1; TCRdb proposes TRBD1, but this gene call is untestable without DNA. The germline V gene encodes CDR1 PRHDT and CDR2 FYEKMQ (reference sequence). CDR3 length: 15 residues. CDR3: CASSYSDRPNTEAFF.

The chain employs TRBV4-1 and TRBJ2-4; TCRdb's D call of TRBD1 is untestable without DNA. This CDR3 contains 19 residues. Germline lookup yields CDR1 MGHRA and CDR2 YSYEKL. The CDR3 sequence is CASSQVLVFGQPTKNIQYF.

The chain employs TRBV4-1 and TRBJ2-1; TCRdb designates TRBD1, a call that cannot be tested without DNA. This CDR3 spans 13 amino acids. The germline gives CDR1 MGHRA, CDR2 YSYEKL. CDR3 protein: CASSQIGRPEQFF.

The rearrangement uses TRBV27 and TRBJ2-2; TCRdb's D gene call, TRBD1, goes unchecked for lack of DNA. This CDR3 has 14 amino acids. Looked up from germline, CDR1 is MNHEY and CDR2 is SMNVEV (reference sequence). This CDR3 reads CASSDRGEVGELFF.

The rearrangement links TRBV5-4 to TRBJ1-2; the D call of TRBD1 rests on TCRdb alone, since no DNA is present to check it. The V gene's germline CDR1 is SGHNT and CDR2 YYREEE (reference sequence). This CDR3 has 16 residues. The CDR3 sequence: CASSSPGTGGLYGYTF.

The V and J genes are TRBV12-3 or TRBV12-4 and TRBJ2-5. The CDR3 covers 16 residues. The CDR3 is CASSFLRGAYQETQYF.

The chain links TRBV30 to TRBJ1-3; without DNA, the TCRdb call of TRBD1 cannot be checked. Germline V gene lookup returns CDR1 GTSNPN and CDR2 SVGIG (reference sequence). CDR3 size: 15 residues. The CDR3 region is CAWSGGTGRGNTIYF.

This rearrangement joins TRBV12-3 or TRBV12-4 to TRBJ2-5; the TRBD1 assignment by TCRdb is unverifiable without DNA. The CDR3 length is 14 residues. CDR3 sequence: CASSGQGVGETQYF.

This chain links TRBV19 with TRBJ2-1; TCRdb outputs TRBD2, but without DNA this stays unchecked. The germline gives CDR1 LNHDA, CDR2 SQIVND (reference sequence). This CDR3 is built from 21 residues. The chain's CDR3 is CASSIQPGTSGGAVSYNEQFF.

The chain combines TRBV5-4 with TRBJ2-1. From germline, CDR1 is SGHNT and CDR2 YYREEE (reference sequence). CDR3 size: 15 residues. The CDR3 region is CASTKYGRSYNEQFF. Drawing the rest from reference TRBV5-4 and TRBJ2-1, the complete variable domain is ETGVTQSPTHLIKTRGQQVTLRCSSQSGHNTVSWYQQALGQGPQFIFQYYREEENGRGNFPPRFSGLQFPNYSSELNVNALELDDSALYLCASTKYGRSYNEQFFGPGTRLTVL.

The J gene is TRBJ2-4, the V gene TRBV12-3 or TRBV12-4; the D gene TCRdb calls, TRBD2, cannot be checked with no DNA. CDR3 length equals 18 residues. The CDR3 is CASSTGTSAFKAKNIQYF.